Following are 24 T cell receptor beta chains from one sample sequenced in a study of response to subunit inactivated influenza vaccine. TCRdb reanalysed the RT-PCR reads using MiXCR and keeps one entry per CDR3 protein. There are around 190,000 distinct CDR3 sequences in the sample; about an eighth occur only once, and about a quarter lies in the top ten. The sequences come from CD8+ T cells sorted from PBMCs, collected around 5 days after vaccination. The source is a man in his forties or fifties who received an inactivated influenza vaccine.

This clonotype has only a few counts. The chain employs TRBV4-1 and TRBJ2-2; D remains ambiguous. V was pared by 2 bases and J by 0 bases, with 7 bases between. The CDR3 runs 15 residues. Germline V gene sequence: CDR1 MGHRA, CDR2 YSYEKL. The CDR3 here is CASSQLVANTGELFF. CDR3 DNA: TGCGCCAGCAGCCAACTCGTCGCGAACACCGGGGAGCTGTTTTTT.

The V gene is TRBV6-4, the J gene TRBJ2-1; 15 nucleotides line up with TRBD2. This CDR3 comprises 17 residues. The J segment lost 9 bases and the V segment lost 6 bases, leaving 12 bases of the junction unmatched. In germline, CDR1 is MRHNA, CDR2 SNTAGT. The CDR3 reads CASSDGLAGGPRGEQFF. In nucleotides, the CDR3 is TGTGCCAGCAGCGATGGACTAGCGGGAGGGCCTCGAGGTGAGCAGTTCTTC.

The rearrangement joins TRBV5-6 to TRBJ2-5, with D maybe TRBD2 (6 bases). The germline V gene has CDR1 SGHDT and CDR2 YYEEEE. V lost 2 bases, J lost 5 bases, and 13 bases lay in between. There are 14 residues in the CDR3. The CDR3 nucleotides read TGTGCCAGCAGCTTCCCGACTAGGAGCGAGACCCAGTACTTC. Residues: CASSFPTRSETQYF.

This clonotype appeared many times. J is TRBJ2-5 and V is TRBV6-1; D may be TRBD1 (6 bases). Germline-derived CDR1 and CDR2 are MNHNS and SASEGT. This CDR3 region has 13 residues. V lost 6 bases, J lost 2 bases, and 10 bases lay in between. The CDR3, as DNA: TGTGCCAGCAGCGGGACACTTCAAGAGACCCAGTACTTC. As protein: CASSGTLQETQYF.

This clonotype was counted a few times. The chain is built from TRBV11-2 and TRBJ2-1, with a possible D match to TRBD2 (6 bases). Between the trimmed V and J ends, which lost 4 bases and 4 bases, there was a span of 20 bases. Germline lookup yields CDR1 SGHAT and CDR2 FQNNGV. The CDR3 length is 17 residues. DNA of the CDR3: TGTGCCAGCAGCTCCGTAGGATATCGCGGGACTTACAATGAGCAGTTCTTC. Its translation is CASSSVGYRGTYNEQFF.

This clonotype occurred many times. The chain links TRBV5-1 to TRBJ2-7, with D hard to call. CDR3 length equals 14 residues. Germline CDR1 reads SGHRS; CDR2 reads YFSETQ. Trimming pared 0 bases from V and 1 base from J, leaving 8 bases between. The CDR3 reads CASSLEGTSYEQYF. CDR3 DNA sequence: TGCGCCAGCAGCTTGGAGGGCACGTCCTACGAGCAGTACTTC.

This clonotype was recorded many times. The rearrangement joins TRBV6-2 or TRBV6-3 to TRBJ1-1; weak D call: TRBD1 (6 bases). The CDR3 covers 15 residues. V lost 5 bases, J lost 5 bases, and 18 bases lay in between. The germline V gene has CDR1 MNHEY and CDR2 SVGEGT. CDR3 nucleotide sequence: TGTGCCAGCAGTAGAAGCCGGGACACCCCGACTGAAGCTTTCTTT. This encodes CASSRSRDTPTEAFF.

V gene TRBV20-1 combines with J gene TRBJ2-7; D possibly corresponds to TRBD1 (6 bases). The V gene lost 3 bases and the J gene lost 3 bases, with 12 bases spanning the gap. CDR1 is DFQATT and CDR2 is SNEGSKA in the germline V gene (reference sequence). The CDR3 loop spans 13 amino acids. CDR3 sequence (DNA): TGCAGTGCTAGGACAGGTACGGACTACGAGCAGTACTTC. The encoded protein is CSARTGTDYEQYF.

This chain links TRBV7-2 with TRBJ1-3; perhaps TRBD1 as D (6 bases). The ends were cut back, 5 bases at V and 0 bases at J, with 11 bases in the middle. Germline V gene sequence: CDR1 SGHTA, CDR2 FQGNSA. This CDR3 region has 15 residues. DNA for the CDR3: TGTGCCAGCAGCCTACAGGGTCCCTCTGGAAACACCATATATTTT. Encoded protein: CASSLQGPSGNTIYF.

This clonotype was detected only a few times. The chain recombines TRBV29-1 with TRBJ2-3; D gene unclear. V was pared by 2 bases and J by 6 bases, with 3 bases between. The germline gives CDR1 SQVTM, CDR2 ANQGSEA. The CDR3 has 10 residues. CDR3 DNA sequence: TGCAGCGTTGAATCCGATACGCAGTATTTT. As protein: CSVESDTQYF.

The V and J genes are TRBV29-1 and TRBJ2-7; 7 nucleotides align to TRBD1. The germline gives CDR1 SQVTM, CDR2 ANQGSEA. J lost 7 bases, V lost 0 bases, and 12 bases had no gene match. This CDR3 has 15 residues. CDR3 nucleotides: TGCAGCGTTGAAGATGATGACAGGGCCATAGGGGAGCAGTACTTC. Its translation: CSVEDDDRAIGEQYF.

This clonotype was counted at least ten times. CDR3 nucleotide sequence: TGTGCCAGCAGCCAAGATCTGTGGGAGGGGAGTGCGGAGACCCAGTACTTC. Residues: CASSQDLWEGSAETQYF. V gene TRBV3-1 combines with J gene TRBJ2-5; 7 nucleotides match TRBD2. The CDR3 totals 17 residues. Per the germline V gene, CDR1 is LGHDT and CDR2 is YNNKEL (reference sequence). The trim removed 0 bases at V and 5 bases at J, leaving 12 bases unmatched.

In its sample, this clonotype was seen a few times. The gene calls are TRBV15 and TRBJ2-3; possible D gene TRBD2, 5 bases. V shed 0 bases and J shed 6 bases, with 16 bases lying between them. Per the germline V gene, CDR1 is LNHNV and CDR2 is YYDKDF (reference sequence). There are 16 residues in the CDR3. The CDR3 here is CATSRDEVGDWDTQYF. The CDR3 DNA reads TGTGCCACCAGCAGAGATGAAGTGGGAGATTGGGATACGCAGTATTTT.

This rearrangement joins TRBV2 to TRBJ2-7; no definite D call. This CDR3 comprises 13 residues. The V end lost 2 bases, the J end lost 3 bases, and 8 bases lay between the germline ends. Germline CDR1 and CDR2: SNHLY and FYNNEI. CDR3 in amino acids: CASSENGNYEQYF. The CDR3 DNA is TGTGCCAGCAGTGAAAACGGAAACTACGAGCAGTACTTC.

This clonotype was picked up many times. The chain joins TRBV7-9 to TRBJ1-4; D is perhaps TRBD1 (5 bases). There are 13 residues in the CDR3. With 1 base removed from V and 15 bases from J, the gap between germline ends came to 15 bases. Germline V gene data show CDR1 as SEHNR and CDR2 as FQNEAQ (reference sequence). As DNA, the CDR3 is TGTGCCAGCAGCTTAGTGCTCCAGGGAGAAGTGTTTTTT. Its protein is CASSLVLQGEVFF. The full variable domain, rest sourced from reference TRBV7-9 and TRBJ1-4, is DTGVSQNPRHKITKRGQNVTFRCDPISEHNRLYWYRQTLGQGPEFLTYFQNEAQLEKSRLLSDRFSAERPKGSFSTLEIQRTEQGDSAMYLCASSLVLQGEVFFGSGTQLSVL.

In DNA, the CDR3 is TGTGCCAGCAGCTGGATTCAAGAGACCCAGTACTTC. Translating gives CASSWIQETQYF. The gene calls are TRBV5-8 and TRBJ2-5; D is uncertain. There are 12 residues in the CDR3. Trimming took off 3 bases at V and 2 bases at J, with 5 bases between the two ends. Germline-derived CDR1 and CDR2 are SGHTS and YDEGEE.

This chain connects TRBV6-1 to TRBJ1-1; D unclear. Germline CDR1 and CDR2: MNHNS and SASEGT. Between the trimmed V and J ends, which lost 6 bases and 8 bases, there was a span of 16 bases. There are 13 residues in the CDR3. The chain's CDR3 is CASSPSPVREAFF. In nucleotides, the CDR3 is TGTGCCAGCAGCCCCTCCCCGGTGAGGGAAGCTTTCTTT.

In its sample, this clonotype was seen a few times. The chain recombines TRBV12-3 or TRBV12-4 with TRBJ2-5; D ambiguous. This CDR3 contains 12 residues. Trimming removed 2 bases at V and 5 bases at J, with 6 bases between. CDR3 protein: CASSLIVETQYF. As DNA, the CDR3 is TGTGCCAGCAGTTTAATCGTGGAGACCCAGTACTTC.

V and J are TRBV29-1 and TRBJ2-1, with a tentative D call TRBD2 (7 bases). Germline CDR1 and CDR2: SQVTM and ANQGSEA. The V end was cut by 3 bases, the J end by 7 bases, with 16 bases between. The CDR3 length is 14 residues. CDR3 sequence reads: CSVEGGGGWNEQFF. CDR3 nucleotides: TGCAGCGTTGAGGGAGGGGGTGGCTGGAATGAGCAGTTCTTC.

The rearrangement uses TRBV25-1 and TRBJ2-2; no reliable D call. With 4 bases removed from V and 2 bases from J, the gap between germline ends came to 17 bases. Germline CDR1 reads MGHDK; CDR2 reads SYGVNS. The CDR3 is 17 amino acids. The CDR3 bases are TGTGCCAGCAGTGCCATATCTGGGTCACTTAACACCGGGGAGCTGTTTTTT. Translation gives CASSAISGSLNTGELFF.

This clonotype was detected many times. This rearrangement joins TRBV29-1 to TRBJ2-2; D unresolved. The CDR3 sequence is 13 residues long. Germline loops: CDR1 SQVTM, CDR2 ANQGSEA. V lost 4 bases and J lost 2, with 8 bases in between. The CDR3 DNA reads TGCAGCGTTGCGCTCTCCAACACCGGGGAGCTGTTTTTT. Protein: CSVALSNTGELFF.

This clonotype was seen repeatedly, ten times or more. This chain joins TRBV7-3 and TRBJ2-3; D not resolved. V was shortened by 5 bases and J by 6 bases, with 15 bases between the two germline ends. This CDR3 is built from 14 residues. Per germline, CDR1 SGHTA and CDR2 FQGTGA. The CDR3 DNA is TGTGCCAGCAGCCCCGGTAGTAATGCGGATACGCAGTATTTT. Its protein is CASSPGSNADTQYF.

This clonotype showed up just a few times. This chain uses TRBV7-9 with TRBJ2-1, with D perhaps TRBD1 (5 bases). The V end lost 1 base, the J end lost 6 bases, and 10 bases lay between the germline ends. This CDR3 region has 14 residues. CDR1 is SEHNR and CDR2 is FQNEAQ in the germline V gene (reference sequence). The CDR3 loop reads CASSLGGAGNEQFF. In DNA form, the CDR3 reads TGTGCCAGCAGCTTAGGTGGGGCAGGCAATGAGCAGTTCTTC.

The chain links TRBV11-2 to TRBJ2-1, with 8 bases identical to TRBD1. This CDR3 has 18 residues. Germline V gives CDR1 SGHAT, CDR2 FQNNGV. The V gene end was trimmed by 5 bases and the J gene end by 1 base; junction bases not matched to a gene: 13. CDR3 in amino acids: CASSPRTGFGRSYNEQFF. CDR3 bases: TGTGCCAGCAGCCCTCGGACAGGGTTCGGTCGATCCTACAATGAGCAGTTCTTC.